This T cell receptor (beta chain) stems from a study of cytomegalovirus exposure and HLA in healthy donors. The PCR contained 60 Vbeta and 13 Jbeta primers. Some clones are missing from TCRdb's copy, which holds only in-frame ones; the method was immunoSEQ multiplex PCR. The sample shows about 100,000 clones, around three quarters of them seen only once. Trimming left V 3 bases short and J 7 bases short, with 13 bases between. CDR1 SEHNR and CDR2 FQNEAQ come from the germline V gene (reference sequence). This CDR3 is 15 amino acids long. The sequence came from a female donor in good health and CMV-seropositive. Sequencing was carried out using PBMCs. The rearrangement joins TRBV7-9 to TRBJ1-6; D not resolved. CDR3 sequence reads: CASSFGGEGNSPLHF. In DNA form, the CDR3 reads TGTGCCAGCAGCTTCGGCGGAGAGGGAAATTCACCCCTCCACTTT.